One TCR beta chain is described in this entry. The antigen is unknown. The deep-level immunoSEQ assay was used. Sorted-subset replicate PCR reactions contained roughly 190 ng DNA, corresponding to approximately 30,000 T cell genomes. Clones were read by immunoSEQ multiplex PCR, and TCRdb kept only the in-frame ones, dropping some. The sample records 2,100,000 or so clones, approximately 95% being singletons. The data were taken from a study of shared clonotypes between healthy human individuals. Findings and limits, study-wide: Generally, naive subsets came out with larger estimated richness than memory subsets. Relative to their counterparts shared across all four donors, non-shared clonotypes exhibited diminished generation probabilities.

This receptor was obtained from a man aged 18 to 29 in good health. The sequencing input was naive CD4+ T cells sorted from blood. Subset noted: CD45RA+ positively selected.

The CDR3 nucleotides are TGTGCCAGCAGAGGAGGACTAGCCAAAAACATTCAGTACTTC. This translates into CASRGGLAKNIQYF. J is TRBJ2-4 and V is TRBV6-5, with D possibly matching TRBD2 (5 bases). V was cut by 6 bases and J by 0 bases, with 9 bases left in between. Germline V gene sequence: CDR1 MNHEY, CDR2 SVGAGI. The CDR3 is 14 amino acids.